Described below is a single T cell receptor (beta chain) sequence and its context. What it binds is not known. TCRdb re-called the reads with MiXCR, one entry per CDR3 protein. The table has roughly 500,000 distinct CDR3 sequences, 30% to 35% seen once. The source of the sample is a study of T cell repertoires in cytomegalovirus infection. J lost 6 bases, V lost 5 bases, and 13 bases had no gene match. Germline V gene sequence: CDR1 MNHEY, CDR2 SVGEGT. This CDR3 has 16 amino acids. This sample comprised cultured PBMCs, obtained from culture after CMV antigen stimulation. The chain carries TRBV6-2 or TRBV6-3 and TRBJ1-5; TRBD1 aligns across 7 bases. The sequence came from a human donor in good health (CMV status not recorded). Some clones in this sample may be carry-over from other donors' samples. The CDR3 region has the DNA TGTGCCAGCAGTGACAGGGAAGGGTTCGGCGGTCAGCCCCAGCATTTT. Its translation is CASSDREGFGGQPQHF.